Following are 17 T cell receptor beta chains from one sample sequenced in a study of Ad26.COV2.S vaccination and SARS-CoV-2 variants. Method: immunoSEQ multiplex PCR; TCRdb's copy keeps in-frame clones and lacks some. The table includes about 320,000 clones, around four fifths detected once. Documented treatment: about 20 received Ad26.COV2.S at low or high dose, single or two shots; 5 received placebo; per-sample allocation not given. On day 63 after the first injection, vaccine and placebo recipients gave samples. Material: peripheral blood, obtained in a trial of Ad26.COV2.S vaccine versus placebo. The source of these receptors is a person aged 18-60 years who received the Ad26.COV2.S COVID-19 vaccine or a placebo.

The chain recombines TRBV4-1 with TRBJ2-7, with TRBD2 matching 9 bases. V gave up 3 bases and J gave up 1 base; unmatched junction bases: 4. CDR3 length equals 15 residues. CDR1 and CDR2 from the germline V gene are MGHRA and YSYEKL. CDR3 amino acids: CASSHAGGLSYEQYF. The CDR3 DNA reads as TGCGCCAGCAGCCACGCGGGGGGGTTATCCTACGAGCAGTACTTC.

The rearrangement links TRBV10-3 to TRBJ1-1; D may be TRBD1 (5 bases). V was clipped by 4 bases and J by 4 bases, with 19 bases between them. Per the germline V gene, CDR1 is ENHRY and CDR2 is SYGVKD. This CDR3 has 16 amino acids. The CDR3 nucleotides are TGTGCCATCAGTGGGGTCACGCTCGTGGGGGTCACTGAAGCTTTCTTT. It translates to CAISGVTLVGVTEAFF.

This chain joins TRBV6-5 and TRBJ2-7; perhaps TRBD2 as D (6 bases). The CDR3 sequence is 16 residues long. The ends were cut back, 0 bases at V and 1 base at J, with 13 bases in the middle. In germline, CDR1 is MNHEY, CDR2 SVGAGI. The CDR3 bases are TGTGCCAGCAGTTACTCCAGCGGGCCTCCGTCCTACGAGCAGTACTTC. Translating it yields CASSYSSGPPSYEQYF.

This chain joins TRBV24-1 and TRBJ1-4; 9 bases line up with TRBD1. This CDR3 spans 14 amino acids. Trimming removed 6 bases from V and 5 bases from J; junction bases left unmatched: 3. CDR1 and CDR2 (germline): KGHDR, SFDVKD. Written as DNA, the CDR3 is TGTGCCACCAGTCCTGGGACAGGGAATGAAAAACTGTTTTTT. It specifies CATSPGTGNEKLFF.

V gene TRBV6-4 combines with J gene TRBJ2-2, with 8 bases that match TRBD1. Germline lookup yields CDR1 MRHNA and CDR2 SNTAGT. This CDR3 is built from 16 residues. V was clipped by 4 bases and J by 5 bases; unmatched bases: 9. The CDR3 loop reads CASSGSWTGRTGELFF. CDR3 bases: TGTGCCAGCAGTGGCTCCTGGACAGGGAGGACCGGGGAGCTGTTTTTT.

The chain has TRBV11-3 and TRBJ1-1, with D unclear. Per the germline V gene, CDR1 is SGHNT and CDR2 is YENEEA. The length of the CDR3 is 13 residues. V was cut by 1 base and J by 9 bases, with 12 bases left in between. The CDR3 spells CASSLVPGKQAFF. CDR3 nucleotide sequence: TGTGCCAGCAGCTTAGTTCCGGGGAAACAAGCTTTCTTT. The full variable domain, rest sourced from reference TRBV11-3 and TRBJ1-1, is EAGVVQSPRYKIIEKKQPVAFWCNPISGHNTLYWYLQNLGQGPELLIRYENEEAVDDSQLPKDRFSAERLKGVDSTLKIQPAELGDSAVYLCASSLVPGKQAFFGQGTRLTVV.

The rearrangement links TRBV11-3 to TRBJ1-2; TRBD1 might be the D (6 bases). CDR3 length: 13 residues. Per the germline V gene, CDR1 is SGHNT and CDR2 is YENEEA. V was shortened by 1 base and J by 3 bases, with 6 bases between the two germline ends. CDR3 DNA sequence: TGTGCCAGCAGCTTAGCAGGGGACTATGGCTACACCTTC. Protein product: CASSLAGDYGYTF.

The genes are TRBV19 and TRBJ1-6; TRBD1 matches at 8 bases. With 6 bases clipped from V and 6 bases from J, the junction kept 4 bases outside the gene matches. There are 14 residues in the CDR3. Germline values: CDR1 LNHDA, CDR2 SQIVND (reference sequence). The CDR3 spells CASRQGEVNSPLHF. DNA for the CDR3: TGTGCCAGTAGACAGGGGGAGGTTAATTCACCCCTCCACTTT.

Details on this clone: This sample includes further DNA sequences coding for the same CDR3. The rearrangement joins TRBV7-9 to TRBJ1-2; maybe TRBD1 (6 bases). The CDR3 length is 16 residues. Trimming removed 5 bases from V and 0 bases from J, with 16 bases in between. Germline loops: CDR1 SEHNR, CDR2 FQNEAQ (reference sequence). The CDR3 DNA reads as TGTGCCAGCAGCCCGGCCGGGGGGCGAGCTAACTATGGCTACACCTTC. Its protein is CASSPAGGRANYGYTF.

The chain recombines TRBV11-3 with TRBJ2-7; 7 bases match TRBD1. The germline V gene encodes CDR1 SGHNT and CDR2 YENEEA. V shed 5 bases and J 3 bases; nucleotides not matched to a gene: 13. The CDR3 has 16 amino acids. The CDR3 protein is CASSPRGAGGRYEQYF. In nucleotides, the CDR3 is TGTGCCAGCAGCCCTCGAGGTGCAGGGGGACGCTACGAGCAGTACTTC.

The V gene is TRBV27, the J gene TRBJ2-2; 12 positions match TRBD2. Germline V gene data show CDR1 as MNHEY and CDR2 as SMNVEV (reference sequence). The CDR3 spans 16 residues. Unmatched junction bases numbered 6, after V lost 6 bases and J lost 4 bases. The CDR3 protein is CASRLAGGLGTGELFF. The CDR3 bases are TGTGCCAGCAGGCTAGCGGGGGGGCTTGGCACCGGGGAGCTGTTTTTT.

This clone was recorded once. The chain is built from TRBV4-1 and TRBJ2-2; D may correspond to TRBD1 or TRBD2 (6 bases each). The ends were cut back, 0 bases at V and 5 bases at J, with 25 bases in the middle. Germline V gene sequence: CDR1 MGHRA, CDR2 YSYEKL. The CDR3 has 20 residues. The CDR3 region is CASSQEAPGLPVRGTGELFF. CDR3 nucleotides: TGCGCCAGCAGCCAAGAAGCTCCGGGACTCCCCGTAAGGGGGACCGGGGAGCTGTTTTTT.

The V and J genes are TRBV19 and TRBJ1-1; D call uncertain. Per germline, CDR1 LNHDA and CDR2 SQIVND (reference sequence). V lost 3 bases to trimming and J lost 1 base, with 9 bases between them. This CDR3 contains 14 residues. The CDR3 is CASSMIRRNTEAFF. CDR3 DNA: TGTGCCAGTAGTATGATCCGGAGGAACACTGAAGCTTTCTTT.

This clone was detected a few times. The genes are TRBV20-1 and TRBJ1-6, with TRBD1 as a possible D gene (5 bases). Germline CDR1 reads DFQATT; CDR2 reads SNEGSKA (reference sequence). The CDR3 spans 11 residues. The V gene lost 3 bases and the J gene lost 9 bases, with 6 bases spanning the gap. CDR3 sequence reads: CSARGTSPLHF. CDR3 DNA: TGCAGTGCTAGGGGGACTTCACCCCTCCACTTT.

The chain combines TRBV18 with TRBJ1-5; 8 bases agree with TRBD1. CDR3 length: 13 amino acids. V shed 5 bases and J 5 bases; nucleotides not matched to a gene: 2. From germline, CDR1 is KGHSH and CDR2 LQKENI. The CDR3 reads CASSSDRDQPQHF. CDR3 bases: TGTGCCAGCTCATCGGACAGGGATCAGCCCCAGCATTTT. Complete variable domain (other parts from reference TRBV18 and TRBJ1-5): NAGVMQNPRHLVRRRGQEARLRCSPMKGHSHVYWYRQLPEEGLKFMVYLQKENIIDESGMPKERFSAEFPKEGPSILRIQQVVRGDSAAYFCASSSDRDQPQHFGDGTRLSIL.

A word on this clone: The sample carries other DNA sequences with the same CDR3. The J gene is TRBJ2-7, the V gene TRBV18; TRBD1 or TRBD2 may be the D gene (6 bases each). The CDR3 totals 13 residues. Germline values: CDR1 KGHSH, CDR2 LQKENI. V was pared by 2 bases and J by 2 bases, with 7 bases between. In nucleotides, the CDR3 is TGTGCCAGCTCACCAGGGGGGCCCTACGAGCAGTACTTC. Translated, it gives CASSPGGPYEQYF.

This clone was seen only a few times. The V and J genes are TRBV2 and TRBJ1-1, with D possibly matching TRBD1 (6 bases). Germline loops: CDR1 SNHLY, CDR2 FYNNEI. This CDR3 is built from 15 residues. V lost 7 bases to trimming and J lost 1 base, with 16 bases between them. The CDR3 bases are TGTGCCAGCAAGGGGGGGGCAGGAAAGAACACTGAAGCTTTCTTT. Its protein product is CASKGGAGKNTEAFF.